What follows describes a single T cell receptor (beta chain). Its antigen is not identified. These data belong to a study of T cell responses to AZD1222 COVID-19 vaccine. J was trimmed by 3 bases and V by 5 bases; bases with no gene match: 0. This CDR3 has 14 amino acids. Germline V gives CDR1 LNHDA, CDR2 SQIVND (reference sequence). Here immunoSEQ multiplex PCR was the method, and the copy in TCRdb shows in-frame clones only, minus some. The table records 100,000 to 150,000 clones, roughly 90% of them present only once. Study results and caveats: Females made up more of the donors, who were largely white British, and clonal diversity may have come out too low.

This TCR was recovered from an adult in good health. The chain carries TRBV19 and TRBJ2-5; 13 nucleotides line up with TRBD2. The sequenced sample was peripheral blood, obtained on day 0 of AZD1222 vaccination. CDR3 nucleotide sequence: TGTGCCAGTAGTGGACTAGCGGGAGAAGAGACCCAGTACTTC. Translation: CASSGLAGEETQYF. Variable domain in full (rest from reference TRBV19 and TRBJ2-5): DGGITQSPKYLFRKEGQNVTLSCEQNLNHDAMYWYRQDPGQGLRLIYYSQIVNDFQKGDIAEGYSVSREKKESFPLTVTSAQKNPTAFYLCASSGLAGEETQYFGPGTRLLVL.